This is a list of T cell receptor beta chains from one sample in a study of T cell responses to AZD1222 COVID-19 vaccine. Clones were sequenced by immunoSEQ multiplex PCR, and TCRdb holds only the in-frame ones, with some missing. Here the sample spans tens of thousands of clones, 70% to 90% being singletons. Here the sequenced sample was peripheral blood, taken on day 0 of AZD1222 vaccination. The receptors were sampled from an adult in good health. Each CDR3 is given with its conserved first and last residue. Fields, in order: V gene, D gene, J gene, clone size, CDR3 DNA, CDR3 protein. A D gene is named only where the DNA matches it firmly. Clone size is shown for a subset of rows, as once, few, many or a class of expanded clone.

>TRBV12-5|.|TRBJ1-5|once
TGTGCTAGTGGTTTTGACGCAATCGGCAATCAGCCCCAGCATTTT
CASGFDAIGNQPQHF
>TRBV6-2/TRBV6-3|.|TRBJ2-1|few
TGTGCCAGCAGTTACGGGAGCTCCTACAATGAGCAGTTCTTC
CASSYGSSYNEQFF
>TRBV23-1|.|TRBJ1-1|once
TGCGCCAGCAGTCAATCAGTCCGTGCGGTGAACACTGAAGCTTTCTTT
CASSQSVRAVNTEAFF
>TRBV29-1|TRBD2|TRBJ2-1|.
TGCAGCGCACTAGCGGCAGACAATGAGCAGTTCTTC
CSALAADNEQFF
>TRBV2|.|TRBJ1-5|.
TGTGCCAGCAGTGACAGGGGTATGCATCAGCCCCAGCATTTT
CASSDRGMHQPQHF
>TRBV6-5|TRBD1|TRBJ2-2|.
TGTGCCAGCAGTTCACCGGGACAGGGGGCTGCCGGGGAGCTGTTTTTT
CASSSPGQGAAGELFF
>TRBV3-1/TRBV3-2|TRBD1|TRBJ1-2|.
TGTGCCAGCAGCCAACAGGGGGTAAATGTTGGCTACACCTTC
CASSQQGVNVGYTF
>TRBV28|TRBD1|TRBJ2-3|.
TGTGCCAGCGGGGAGGACAGGGGAGGGGATACGCAGTATTTT
CASGEDRGGDTQYF
>TRBV7-2|TRBD1|TRBJ1-2|.
TGTGCCAGCAGCGGGACAGGGGAGGGTGGCTACACCTTC
CASSGTGEGGYTF
>TRBV5-1|.|TRBJ1-5|.
TGCGCCAGCAGCTTGAGTGGTAGAAGCAATCAGCCCCAGCATTTT
CASSLSGRSNQPQHF
>TRBV10-1|TRBD1|TRBJ2-7|.
TGCGCCAGCAGTGACGGGGGACAGGGGGCTTACGAGCAGTACTTC
CASSDGGQGAYEQYF
>TRBV28|.|TRBJ1-5|.
TGTGCCAGCCTCCAACAGGGAAGGTACGATCAGCCCCAGCATTTT
CASLQQGRYDQPQHF
>TRBV5-1|TRBD1|TRBJ2-3|.
TGCGCCAGCAGCTTGGAAGGGACAGGGGCCACAGATACGCAGTATTTT
CASSLEGTGATDTQYF
>TRBV6-1|.|TRBJ2-1|.
TGTGCCAGCAGTGAATCCTTGAGCGAGCAGTTCTTC
CASSESLSEQFF
>TRBV5-4|TRBD2|TRBJ2-3|.
TGTGCCAGCAGCGCGGGACTAGCGGGGGCCCGCACAGATACGCAGTATTTT
CASSAGLAGARTDTQYF
>TRBV30|.|TRBJ2-7|.
TGTGCCTGGAGAGTAAGCACGCACGGCTACGAGCAGTACTTC
CAWRVSTHGYEQYF
>TRBV6-5|.|TRBJ1-1|.
TGTGCCAGCCGTCCGGGAGGGAGATTGAACACTGAAGCTTTCTTT
CASRPGGRLNTEAFF
>TRBV11-2|.|TRBJ1-2|.
TGTGCCAGCAGCGCCTATAGCCCGGGCTACACCTTC
CASSAYSPGYTF
>TRBV12-3/TRBV12-4|.|TRBJ1-5|.
TGTGCCAGCAGTCCCACCGATCAGCCCCAGCATTTT
CASSPTDQPQHF
>TRBV4-1|TRBD1|TRBJ1-5|few
TGCGCCAGCAGCCAAGAATCAGGACAGGGTCATCAGCCCCAGCATTTT
CASSQESGQGHQPQHF
>TRBV4-2|TRBD2|TRBJ2-2|.
TGTGCCAGCAGCCACGGGGGGGCGACGACCGGGGAGCTGTTTTTT
CASSHGGATTGELFF
>TRBV9|TRBD2|TRBJ2-1|.
TGTGCCAGCAGCGTAGGCCTCCAGCGGGAGTTCTACAATGAGCAGTTCTTC
CASSVGLQREFYNEQFF
>TRBV7-8|.|TRBJ1-6|.
TGTGCCAGCAGCTCCTACGCCGATAATTCACCCCTCCACTTT
CASSSYADNSPLHF
>TRBV7-6|.|TRBJ2-1|.
TGTGCCAGCAGCTTCCACAATGAGCAGTTCTTC
CASSFHNEQFF
>TRBV10-3|.|TRBJ2-1|.
TGTGCCATCCTCCGGACGGACACCTACAATGAGCAGTTCTTC
CAILRTDTYNEQFF
>TRBV21-1|.|TRBJ1-3|.
TGTGCCAGCAGCAAAGGAACTGGGACAGGGTCTGGAAACACCATATATTTT
CASSKGTGTGSGNTIYF
>TRBV6-5|.|TRBJ2-1|.
TGTGCCAGCAGTACGCCGGGGGTCGGCAATGAGCAGTTCTTC
CASSTPGVGNEQFF
>TRBV4-1|.|TRBJ2-1|.
TGCGCCAGCAGCCAAGATTTAGTACGTGAGCAGTTCTTC
CASSQDLVREQFF
>TRBV27|TRBD1|TRBJ2-1|.
TGTGCCAGCAACCTGGACAGGTCGAGCAATGAGCAGTTCTTC
CASNLDRSSNEQFF
>TRBV7-2|.|TRBJ2-1|.
TGTGCCAGCAGCCCGGGGTTCAGCAAACACAATGAGCAGTTCTTC
CASSPGFSKHNEQFF
>TRBV6-6|TRBD2|TRBJ2-3|.
TGTGCCAGCAGTTACTCGGGCGGGGGAGGGTCAGATACGCAGTATTTT
CASSYSGGGGSDTQYF
>TRBV24-1|TRBD1|TRBJ1-2|.
TGTGCCACCAGTGAGACGGACAGGGTGCCCTATGGCTACACCTTC
CATSETDRVPYGYTF
>TRBV7-2|.|TRBJ1-5|.
TGTGCCAGCGGGATAGGGGCCAATCAGCCCCAGCATTTT
CASGIGANQPQHF
>TRBV5-6|TRBD2|TRBJ2-2|.
TGTGCCAGCAGCGGGACTAGCGGACGAACGAACACCGGGGAGCTGTTTTTT
CASSGTSGRTNTGELFF
>TRBV5-4|.|TRBJ1-2|.
TGTGCCAGCAGCCCTTTCAGGACTGACTACTATGGCTACACCTTC
CASSPFRTDYYGYTF
>TRBV6-5|.|TRBJ1-1|.
TGTGCCAGCAGTTACAGGGGTGACACTGAAGCTTTCTTT
CASSYRGDTEAFF
>TRBV3-1/TRBV3-2|.|TRBJ2-7|.
TGTGCCAGCAGCCAAGATCTGGGGCAGTACTTC
CASSQDLGQYF